The TCR beta chain described here comes from a study of CD8 T cells in Susac syndrome. An input of roughly 0.5 to 1 ug of RNA was subjected to reverse transcription using random hexamers. The CDR3 of TCR beta was amplified by immunoSEQ multiplex PCR across 54 Vbeta and 13 Jbeta. TCRdb reanalysed the immunoSEQ multiplex PCR reads using MiXCR and keeps one entry per CDR3 protein. This table holds about 180,000 distinct CDR3 sequences, 90% to 97% found once. CDR3 length: 15 residues. The germline V gene has CDR1 DFQATT and CDR2 SNEGSKA (reference sequence). Trimming took 2 bases from V and 4 from J; bases not matched to a gene: 10. TCR beta sequencing covered blood CD8+ and CD4+ T cells.

The sample consisted of CD4+ T cells from PBMCs. The TCR sequence derives from a human donor with multiple sclerosis. The rearrangement joins TRBV20-1 to TRBJ1-1, with 7 positions matching TRBD1. The CDR3 bases are TGCAGTGCTAGACCCCGGACAGGCGGAGGCACTGAAGCTTTCTTT. It is translated as CSARPRTGGGTEAFF.